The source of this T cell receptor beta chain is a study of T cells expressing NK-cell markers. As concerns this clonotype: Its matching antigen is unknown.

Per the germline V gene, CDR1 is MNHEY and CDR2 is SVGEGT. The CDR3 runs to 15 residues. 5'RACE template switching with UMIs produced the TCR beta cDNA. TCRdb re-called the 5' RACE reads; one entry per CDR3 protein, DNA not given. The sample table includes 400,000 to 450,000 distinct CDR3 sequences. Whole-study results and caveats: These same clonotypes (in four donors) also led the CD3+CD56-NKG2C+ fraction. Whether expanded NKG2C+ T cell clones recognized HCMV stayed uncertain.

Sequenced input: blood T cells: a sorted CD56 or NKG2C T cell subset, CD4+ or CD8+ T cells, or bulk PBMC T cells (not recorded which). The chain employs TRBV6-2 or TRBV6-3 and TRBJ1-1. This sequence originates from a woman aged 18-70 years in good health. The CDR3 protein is CASSYGTGRGTEAFF.